This T cell receptor beta chain was retrieved from a study of blood T cell repertoires in COVID-19. Study overall: Acute and convalescent COVID-19 samples came from the United States, Italy and Spain.

Clones were sequenced by immunoSEQ multiplex PCR, and TCRdb holds only the in-frame ones, with some missing. The sample records hundreds of thousands of clones, around 86% being singletons. V was clipped by 6 bases and J by 7 bases, with 12 bases between them. The CDR3 has 13 residues. Germline V gene sequence: CDR1 KGHDR, CDR2 SFDVKD. The receptor's source is an older woman with active or convalescent COVID-19. V gene TRBV24-1 combines with J gene TRBJ1-5; perhaps TRBD1 as D (5 bases). The sample consisted of peripheral blood. The CDR3 bases are TGTGCCACCAGTTCGGGTTGGGGCCAGCCCCAGCATTTT. Residues: CATSSGWGQPQHF.